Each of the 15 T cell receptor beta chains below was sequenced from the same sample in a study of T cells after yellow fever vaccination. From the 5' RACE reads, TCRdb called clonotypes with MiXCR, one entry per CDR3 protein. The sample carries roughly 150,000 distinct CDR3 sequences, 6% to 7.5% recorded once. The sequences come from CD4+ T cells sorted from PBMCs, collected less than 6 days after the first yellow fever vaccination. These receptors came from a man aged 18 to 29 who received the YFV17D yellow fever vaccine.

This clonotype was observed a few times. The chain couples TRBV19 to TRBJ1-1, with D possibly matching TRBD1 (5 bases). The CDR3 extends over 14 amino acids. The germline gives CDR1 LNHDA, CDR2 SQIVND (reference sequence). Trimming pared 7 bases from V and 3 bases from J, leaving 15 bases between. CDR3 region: CASISREFDTEAFF. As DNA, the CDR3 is TGTGCCAGTATTAGCAGGGAGTTTGACACTGAAGCTTTCTTT.

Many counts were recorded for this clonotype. The CDR3: CASSDRGDFEQFF. The CDR3 nucleotides are TGTGCCAGCTCGGACAGGGGGGATTTTGAGCAGTTCTTC. The chain carries TRBV2 and TRBJ2-1, with 10 bases lining up with TRBD1. Germline CDR1 and CDR2: SNHLY and FYNNEI. This CDR3 has 13 residues. J gave up 9 bases and V 8 bases, and 7 bases lay outside the gene matches.

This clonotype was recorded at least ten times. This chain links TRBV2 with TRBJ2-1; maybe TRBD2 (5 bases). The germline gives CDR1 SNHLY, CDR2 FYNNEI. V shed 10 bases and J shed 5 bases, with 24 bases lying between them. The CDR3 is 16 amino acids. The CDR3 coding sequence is TGTGCCAACCGACGATTTAGAAGCCTCGGGGACAATGAGCAGTTCTTC. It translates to CANRRFRSLGDNEQFF.

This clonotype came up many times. The CDR3 loop is CASSPLAGGPETQYF. CDR3 nucleotide sequence: TGTGCCAGCAGCCCCCTAGCGGGGGGGCCGGAGACCCAGTACTTC. V is TRBV4-2 and J is TRBJ2-5, with 12 bases aligning to TRBD2. Germline V CDR1 and CDR2: LGHNA, YNFKEQ. The length of the CDR3 is 15 residues. V shed 4 bases and J 5 bases; nucleotides not matched to a gene: 5.

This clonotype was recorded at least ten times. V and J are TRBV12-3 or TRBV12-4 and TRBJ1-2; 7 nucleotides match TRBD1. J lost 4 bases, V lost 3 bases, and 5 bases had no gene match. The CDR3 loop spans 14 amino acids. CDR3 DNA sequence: TGTGCCAGCAGTTTCAGGGACAGACCCTATGGCTACACCTTC. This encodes CASSFRDRPYGYTF.

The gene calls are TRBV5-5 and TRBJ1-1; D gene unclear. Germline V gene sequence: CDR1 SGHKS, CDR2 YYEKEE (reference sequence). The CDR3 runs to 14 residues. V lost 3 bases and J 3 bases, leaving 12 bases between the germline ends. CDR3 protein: CASSSTFGYTEAFF. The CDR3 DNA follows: TGTGCCAGCAGCTCTACCTTCGGGTACACTGAAGCTTTCTTT.

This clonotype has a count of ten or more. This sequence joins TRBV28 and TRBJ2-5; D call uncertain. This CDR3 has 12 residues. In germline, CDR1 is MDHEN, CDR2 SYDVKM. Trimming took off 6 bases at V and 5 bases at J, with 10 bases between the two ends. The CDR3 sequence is CASSPWPETQYF. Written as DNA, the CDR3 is TGTGCCAGCAGCCCCTGGCCCGAGACCCAGTACTTC.

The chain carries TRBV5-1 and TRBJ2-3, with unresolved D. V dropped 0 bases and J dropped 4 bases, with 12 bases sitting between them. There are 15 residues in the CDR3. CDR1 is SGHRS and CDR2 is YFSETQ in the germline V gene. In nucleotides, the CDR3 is TGCGCCAGCAGCTTGGACCCCGCGGCCGCAGATACGCAGTATTTT. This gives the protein CASSLDPAAADTQYF.

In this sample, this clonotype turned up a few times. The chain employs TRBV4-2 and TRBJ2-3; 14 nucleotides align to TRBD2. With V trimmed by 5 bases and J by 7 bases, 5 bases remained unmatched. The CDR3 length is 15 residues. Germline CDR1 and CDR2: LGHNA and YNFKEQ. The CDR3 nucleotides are TGTGCCAGCAGCGCGGGACTAGCGGGGGAGAATACGCAGTATTTT. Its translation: CASSAGLAGENTQYF.

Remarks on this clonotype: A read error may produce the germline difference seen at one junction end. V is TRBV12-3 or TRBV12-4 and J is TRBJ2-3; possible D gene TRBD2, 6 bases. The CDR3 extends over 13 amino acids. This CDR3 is CASGLGRDLQWYF. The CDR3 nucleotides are TGTGCCAGCGGTTTAGGCCGGGACTTGCAATGGTATTTT.

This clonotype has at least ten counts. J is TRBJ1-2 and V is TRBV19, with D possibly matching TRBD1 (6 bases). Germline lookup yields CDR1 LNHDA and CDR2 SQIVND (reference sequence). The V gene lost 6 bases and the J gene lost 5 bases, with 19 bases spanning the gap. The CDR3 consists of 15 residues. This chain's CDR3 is CASRPTLMGAYGYTF. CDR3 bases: TGTGCCAGTAGGCCCACCCTTATGGGGGCTTATGGCTACACCTTC.

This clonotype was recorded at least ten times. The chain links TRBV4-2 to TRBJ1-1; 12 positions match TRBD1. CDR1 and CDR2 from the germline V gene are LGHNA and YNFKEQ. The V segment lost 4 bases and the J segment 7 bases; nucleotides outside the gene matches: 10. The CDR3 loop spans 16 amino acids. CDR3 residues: CASSLGDRGRQGEAFF. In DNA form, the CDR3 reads TGTGCCAGCAGCCTTGGGGACAGGGGGCGTCAGGGTGAAGCTTTCTTT.

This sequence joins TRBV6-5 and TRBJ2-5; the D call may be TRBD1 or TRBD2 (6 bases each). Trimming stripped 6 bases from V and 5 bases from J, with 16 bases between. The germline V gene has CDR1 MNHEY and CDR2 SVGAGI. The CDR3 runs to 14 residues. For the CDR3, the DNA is TGTGCCAGCAGAATAAGAGGGGGGCGTGAGACCCAGTACTTC. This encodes CASRIRGGRETQYF.

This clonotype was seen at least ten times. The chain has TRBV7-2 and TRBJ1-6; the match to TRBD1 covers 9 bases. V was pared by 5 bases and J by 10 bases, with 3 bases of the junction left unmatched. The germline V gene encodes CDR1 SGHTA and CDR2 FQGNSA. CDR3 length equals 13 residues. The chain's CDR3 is CASSNDRGSPLHF. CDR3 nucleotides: TGTGCCAGCAGCAACGACAGGGGGTCACCCCTCCACTTT.

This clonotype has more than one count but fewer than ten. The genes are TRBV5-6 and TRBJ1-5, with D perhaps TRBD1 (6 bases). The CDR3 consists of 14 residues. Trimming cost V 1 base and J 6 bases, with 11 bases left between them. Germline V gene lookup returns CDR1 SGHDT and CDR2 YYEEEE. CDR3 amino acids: CASSLWLGGQPQHF. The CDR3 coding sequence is TGTGCCAGCAGCTTGTGGCTAGGGGGTCAGCCCCAGCATTTT.